This T cell receptor beta chain comes out of a study of beta chain features in type 1 diabetes (dated by TCRdb to 2016 to 2019). Concerning the study at large: Mean age, gender distribution, total cell number and subset yield were not different between patients and healthy donors. Across all samples, approximately 100 million sorted cells were examined, and cell number per subset correlated strongly with RNA yield. In the study, recently diagnosed type 1 diabetes patients and matched healthy donors were compared on the TCRB repertoires of their sorted circulating CD4+ T cell subsets. Regulatory and stem cell-like memory subsets were obtained from only 8 patients and roughly 8 healthy donors, while naive and central memory subsets were obtained from all 28 donors.

General study outcomes and caveats: Because cDNA was sequenced instead of genomic DNA, activated cells with high expression could be over-represented, although the groups did not differ in activation or CD3 levels. Type 1 diabetes patients showed a moderate but significant shortening of TCRB CDR3 length in all four CD4+ subsets. Shorter templates might be favored by PCR, yet because patient and control samples were amplified and corrected together, any such skew would affect both groups equally. Naive, central memory and regulatory TCRB repertoires appeared more similar among patients than among healthy donors. Only small numbers of individuals were included in the HLA sub-analyses, which left unresolved whether HLA type had any influence on TCRB rearrangement. At VDJ recombination sites, patients with type 1 diabetes made fewer insertions and deleted more nucleotides, a pattern implying thymic rearrangement abnormalities.

The entire amount of isolated RNA was reverse transcribed using the High Capacity cDNA Reverse Transcription Kit, so the sequenced TCRB transcripts were expressed ones. Deep immunoSEQ sequencing was performed on naive, central memory and regulatory T cell samples, with an average of roughly 3.5 million total reads per sample. Sorted cells were lysed in RLT buffer and RNA was extracted with DNase-treated RNeasy Micro or Mini kits, depending on cell number. Each cell subset was processed separately to prevent cross-contamination, with patient and healthy donor samples processed together. Using the immunoSEQ multiplex PCR, TCRB sequences were amplified from cDNA into 87-bp fragments spanning the CDR3 region. The amplicons were sequenced using the Illumina HiSeq platform. From the authors' description of their analysis: PCR bias was computationally corrected using synthetic template baselines, reads within Hamming distance 2 were collapsed, and singletons that could not be merged were discarded. Reads were aligned against IMGT so that V, D and J genes, CDR3 length and insertions or deletions at six rearrangement sites could be assigned. Within each subset, clonotype counts were normalized to sorted cell number, after which true diversity and Gini coefficients were computed with the tcR R package. The overlap coefficient, calculated on TCRB nucleotide sequences, was used to quantify repertoire sharing. Out-of-frame TCRB sequences from naive cells were analyzed as a proxy for the pre-selection repertoire. In its TCRdb copy, this immuneACCESS table keeps in-frame sequences only and misses some clones. Where compared with another copy, unresolved V genes explain less than half of these, and the others have no known cause. For V, J and clone size, that table is used; D and trimming come from the DNA. The sample has approximately 600,000 clones on record, roughly an eighth of them singletons. The ten largest make up 0.095% to 0.15% of the sample.

From each donor, a single peripheral blood sample of approximately 0.11 L on average was drawn into heparinised tubes. A BD FACSAria II and a panel including CD45RO, CCR7, CD25, CD127, CD95 and CD27 were used to sort naive, central memory, regulatory and stem cell-like memory CD4+ T cells. Every sorted population had a purity above 95%. PBMCs were separated immediately by Lymphoprep density gradient centrifugation and were stained directly, without being cultured. Samples were stained and sorted in pairs, with one healthy donor and one patient per experiment, so that batch effects were minimized. The CDR3 contains 15 residues, cysteine and phenylalanine counted. Of the read, only the CDR3 DNA is kept; its 45 bases are in frame from base 1. V is cut by 2 bases and J by 8 bases, and the space between the germline ends is 18 bases. The germline V gene supplies CDR1 KGHSH and CDR2 LQKENI. As regards this clone: Its cognate antigen has yet to be identified. No much larger clone is present one base from it, and per-base qualities are unavailable.

Sequenced sample: naive CD4+ T cells from blood. Explained via the paper, the cell subset or site label denotes: true naive CD4+ T cells. The chain joins TRBV18 to TRBJ1-2, with the D gene uncertain. The TCR sequence derives from a man aged 30-40 years with type 1 diabetes. The CDR3 protein: CASSPNNDGYGGYTF. Read as DNA, the sequence is TGTGCCAGCTCACCAAATAACGATGGATACGGAGGCTACACCTTC.